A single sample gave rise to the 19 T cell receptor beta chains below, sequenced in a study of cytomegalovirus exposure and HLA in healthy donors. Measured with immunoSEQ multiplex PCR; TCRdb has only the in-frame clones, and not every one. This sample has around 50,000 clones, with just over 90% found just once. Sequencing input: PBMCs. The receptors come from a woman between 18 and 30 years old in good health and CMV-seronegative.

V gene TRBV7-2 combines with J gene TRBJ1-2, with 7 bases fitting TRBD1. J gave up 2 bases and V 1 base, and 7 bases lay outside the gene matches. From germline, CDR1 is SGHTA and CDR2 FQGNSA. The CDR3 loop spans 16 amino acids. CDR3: CASSLVFAGGNYGYTF. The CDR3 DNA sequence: TGTGCCAGCAGCTTAGTATTTGCAGGGGGAAACTATGGCTACACCTTC.

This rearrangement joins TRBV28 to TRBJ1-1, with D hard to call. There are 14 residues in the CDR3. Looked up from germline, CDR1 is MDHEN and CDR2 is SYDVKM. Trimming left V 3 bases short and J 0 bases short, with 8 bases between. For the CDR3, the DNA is TGTGCCAGCAGTTTCCTACTGGTGAACACTGAAGCTTTCTTT. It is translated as CASSFLLVNTEAFF.

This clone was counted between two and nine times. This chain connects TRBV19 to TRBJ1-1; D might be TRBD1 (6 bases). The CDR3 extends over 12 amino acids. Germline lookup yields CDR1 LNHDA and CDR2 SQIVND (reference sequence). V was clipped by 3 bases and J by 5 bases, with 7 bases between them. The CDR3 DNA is TGTGCCAGTAGTATTCAGGGGACTGAAGCTTTCTTT. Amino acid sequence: CASSIQGTEAFF.

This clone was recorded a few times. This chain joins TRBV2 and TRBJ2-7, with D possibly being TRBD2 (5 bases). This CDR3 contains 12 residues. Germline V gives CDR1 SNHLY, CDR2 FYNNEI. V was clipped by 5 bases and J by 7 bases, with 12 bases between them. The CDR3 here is CASSRASGEQYV. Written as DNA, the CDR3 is TGTGCCAGCAGTCGTGCATCGGGGGAGCAGTACGTC.

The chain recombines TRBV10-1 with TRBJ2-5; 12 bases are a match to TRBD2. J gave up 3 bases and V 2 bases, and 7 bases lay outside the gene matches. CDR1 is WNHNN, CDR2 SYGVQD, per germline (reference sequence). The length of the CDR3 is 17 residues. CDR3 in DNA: TGCGCCAGCAGTGAGGGTACTAGCGGGAGGTTCGAAGAGACCCAGTACTTC. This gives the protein CASSEGTSGRFEETQYF.

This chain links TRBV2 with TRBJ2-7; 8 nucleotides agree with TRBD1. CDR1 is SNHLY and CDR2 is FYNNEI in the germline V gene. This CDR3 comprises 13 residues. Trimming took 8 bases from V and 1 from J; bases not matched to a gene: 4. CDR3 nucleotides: TGTGCCAGCGGGGACAGGCCTTCCTACGAGCAGTACTTC. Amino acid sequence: CASGDRPSYEQYF. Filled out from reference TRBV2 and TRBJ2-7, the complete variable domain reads EPEVTQTPSHQVTQMGQEVILRCVPISNHLYFYWYRQILGQKVEFLVSFYNNEISEKSEIFDDQFSVERPDGSNFTLKIRSTKLEDSAMYFCASGDRPSYEQYFGPGTRLTVT.

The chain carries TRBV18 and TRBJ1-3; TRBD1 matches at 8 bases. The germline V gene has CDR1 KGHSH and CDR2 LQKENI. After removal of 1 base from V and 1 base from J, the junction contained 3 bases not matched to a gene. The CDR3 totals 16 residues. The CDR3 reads CASSPRRGLSGNTIYF. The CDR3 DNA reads TGTGCCAGCTCACCACGCAGGGGGCTATCTGGAAACACCATATATTTT.

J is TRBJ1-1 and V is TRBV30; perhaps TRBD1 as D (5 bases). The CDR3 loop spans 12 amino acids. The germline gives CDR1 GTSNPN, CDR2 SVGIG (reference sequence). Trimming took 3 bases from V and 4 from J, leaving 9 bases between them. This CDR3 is CAWRDGGTEAFF. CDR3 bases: TGTGCCTGGAGGGACGGGGGCACTGAAGCTTTCTTT.

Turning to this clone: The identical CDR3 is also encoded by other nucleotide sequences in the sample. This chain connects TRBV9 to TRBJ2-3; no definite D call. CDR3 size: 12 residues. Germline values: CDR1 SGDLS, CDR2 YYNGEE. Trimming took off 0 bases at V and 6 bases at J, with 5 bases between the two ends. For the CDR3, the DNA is TGTGCCAGCAGCGTAGGGCGGGATACGCAGTATTTT. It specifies CASSVGRDTQYF.

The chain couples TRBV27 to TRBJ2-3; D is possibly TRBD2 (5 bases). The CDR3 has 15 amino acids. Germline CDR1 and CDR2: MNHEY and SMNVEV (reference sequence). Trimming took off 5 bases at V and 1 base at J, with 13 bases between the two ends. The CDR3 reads CASSRYEGGTDTQYF. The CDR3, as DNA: TGTGCCAGCAGTCGGTATGAGGGAGGCACAGATACGCAGTATTTT.

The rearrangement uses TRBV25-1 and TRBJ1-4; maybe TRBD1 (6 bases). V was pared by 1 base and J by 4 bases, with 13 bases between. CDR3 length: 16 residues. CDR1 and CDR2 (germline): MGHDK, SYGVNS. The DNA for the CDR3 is TGTGCCAGCAGTGAATCTCTCTCAGGGGTTAATGAAAAACTGTTTTTT. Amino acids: CASSESLSGVNEKLFF.

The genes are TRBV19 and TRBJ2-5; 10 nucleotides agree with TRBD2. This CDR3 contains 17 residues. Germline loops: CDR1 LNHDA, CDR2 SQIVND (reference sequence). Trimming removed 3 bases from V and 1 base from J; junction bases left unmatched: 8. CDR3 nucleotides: TGTGCCAGTAGTATTTGGGAGGCTAGCGGGAGCCAAGAGACCCAGTACTTC. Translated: CASSIWEASGSQETQYF.

The chain's CDR3 is CASSPSDRGRTDTQYF. CDR3 in DNA: TGTGCCAGCAGCCCTTCCGACAGGGGGAGAACAGATACGCAGTATTTT. The rearrangement uses TRBV5-6 and TRBJ2-3, with 9 nucleotides matching TRBD1. J was trimmed by 3 bases and V by 4 bases; bases with no gene match: 9. From germline, CDR1 is SGHDT and CDR2 YYEEEE. This CDR3 comprises 16 residues. The whole variable domain, filled in from reference TRBV5-6 and TRBJ2-3, reads DAGVTQSPTHLIKTRGQQVTLRCSPKSGHDTVSWYQQALGQGPQFIFQYYEEEERQRGNFPDRFSGHQFPNYSSELNVNALLLGDSALYLCASSPSDRGRTDTQYFGPGTRLTVL.

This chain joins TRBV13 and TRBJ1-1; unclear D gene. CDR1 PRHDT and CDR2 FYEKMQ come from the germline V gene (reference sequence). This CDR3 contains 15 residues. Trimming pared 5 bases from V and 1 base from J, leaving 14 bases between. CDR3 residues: CASSPLMEANTEAFF. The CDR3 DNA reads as TGTGCCAGCAGCCCGCTTATGGAGGCGAACACTGAAGCTTTCTTT.

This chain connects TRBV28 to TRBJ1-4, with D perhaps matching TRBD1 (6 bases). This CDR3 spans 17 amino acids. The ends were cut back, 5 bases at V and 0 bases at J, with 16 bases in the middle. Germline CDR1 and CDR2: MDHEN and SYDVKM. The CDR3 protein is CASSPGQFDATNEKLFF. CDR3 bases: TGTGCCAGCAGTCCTGGACAGTTTGATGCAACTAATGAAAAACTGTTTTTT.

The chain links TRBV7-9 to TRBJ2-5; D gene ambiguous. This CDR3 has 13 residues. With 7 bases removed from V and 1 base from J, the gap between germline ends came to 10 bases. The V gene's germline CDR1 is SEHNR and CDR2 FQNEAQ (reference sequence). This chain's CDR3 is CASKVSVQETQYF. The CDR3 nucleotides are TGTGCCAGCAAGGTCAGCGTCCAAGAGACCCAGTACTTC. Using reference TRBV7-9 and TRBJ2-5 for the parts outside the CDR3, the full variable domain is DTGVSQNPRHKITKRGQNVTFRCDPISEHNRLYWYRQTLGQGPEFLTYFQNEAQLEKSRLLSDRFSAERPKGSFSTLEIQRTEQGDSAMYLCASKVSVQETQYFGPGTRLLVL.

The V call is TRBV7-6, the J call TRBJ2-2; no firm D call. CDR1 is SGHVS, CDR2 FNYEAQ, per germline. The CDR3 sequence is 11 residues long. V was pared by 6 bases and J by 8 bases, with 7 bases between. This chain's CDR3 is CASSYSGELFF. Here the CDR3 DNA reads TGTGCCAGCAGTTATTCGGGGGAGCTGTTTTTT. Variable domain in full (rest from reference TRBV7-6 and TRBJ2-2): GAGVSQSPRYKVTKRGQDVALRCDPISGHVSLYWYRQALGQGPEFLTYFNYEAQQDKSGLPNDRFSAERPEGSISTLTIQRTEQRDSAMYRCASSYSGELFFGEGSRLTVL.

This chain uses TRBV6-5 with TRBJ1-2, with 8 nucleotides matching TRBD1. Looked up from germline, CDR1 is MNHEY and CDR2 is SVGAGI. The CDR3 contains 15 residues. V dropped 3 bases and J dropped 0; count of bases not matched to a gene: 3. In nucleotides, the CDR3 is TGTGCCAGCAGTTATGGACAGGGAGCTAACTATGGCTACACCTTC. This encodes CASSYGQGANYGYTF.

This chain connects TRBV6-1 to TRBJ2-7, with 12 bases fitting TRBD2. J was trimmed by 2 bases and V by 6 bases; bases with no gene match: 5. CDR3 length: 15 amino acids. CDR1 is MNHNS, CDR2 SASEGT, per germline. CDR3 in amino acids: CASSSRTSGTYEQYV. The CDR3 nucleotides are TGTGCCAGCAGCTCCCGGACTAGCGGGACCTACGAGCAGTACGTC.